A single T cell receptor beta chain is shown here with its context. The record originates from a study of T cell responses to AZD1222 COVID-19 vaccine. Repertoires were generated with immunoSEQ multiplex PCR, while TCRdb's copy carries only in-frame clones and drops some. The sample has roughly 45,000 clones, about 80% seen once; the top ten hold roughly 6.6%. CDR1 and CDR2 from the germline V gene are SNHLY and FYNNEI. This CDR3 comprises 15 residues. The ends were cut back, 6 bases at V and 3 bases at J, with 15 bases in the middle. This sequence joins TRBV2 and TRBJ2-4; D might be TRBD2 (5 bases). The clonotype was recovered from an adult in good health. Source: peripheral blood, taken on day 0 of AZD1222 vaccination. CDR3 nucleotides: TGTGCCAGCAGCAAGGTCGGGGAAGTCAAAAACATTCAGTACTTC. Encoded protein: CASSKVGEVKNIQYF.